The 9 T cell receptor beta chains listed next were all sequenced from one sample in a study of follicular helper T cells after annual influenza vaccination. Time point specified: 2014-2015 season, pre-vaccination. Generated by immunoSEQ multiplex PCR, the TCRdb table keeps only in-frame clones and is missing some. The sample lists roughly 14,000 clones; about 83% were seen once. The source material was CXCR5- memory CD4+ T cells sorted from blood, sampled on the day of influenza vaccination. The receptors stem from an adult who received the influenza vaccine.

The count of this clone is one. The V and J genes are TRBV7-2 and TRBJ2-5; 9 bases match TRBD1. V was clipped by 2 bases and J by 2 bases; unmatched bases: 6. The germline V gene has CDR1 SGHTA and CDR2 FQGNSA. The CDR3 loop spans 16 amino acids. The CDR3 loop reads CASSLLTGGGQETQYF. The CDR3 DNA sequence: TGTGCCAGCAGCTTACTGACAGGGGGAGGTCAAGAGACCCAGTACTTC. The full variable domain, rest sourced from reference TRBV7-2 and TRBJ2-5, is GAGVSQSPSNKVTEKGKDVELRCDPISGHTALYWYRQSLGQGLEFLIYFQGNSAPDKSGLPSDRFSAERTGGSVSTLTIQRTQQEDSAVYLCASSLLTGGGQETQYFGPGTRLLVL.

The genes are TRBV6-5 and TRBJ2-2; perhaps TRBD2 as D (5 bases). Germline V CDR1 and CDR2: MNHEY, SVGAGI. This CDR3 region has 15 residues. The ends were cut back, 2 bases at V and 7 bases at J, with 14 bases in the middle. The CDR3 DNA reads as TGTGCCAGCAGTTACGAGGGCGGGCGAGACGGGGAGCTGTTTTTT. Translating it yields CASSYEGGRDGELFF.

The rearrangement uses TRBV18 and TRBJ2-7; perhaps TRBD2 as D (6 bases). The CDR3 consists of 16 residues. V dropped 6 bases and J dropped 1 base, with 19 bases sitting between them. Germline V CDR1 and CDR2: KGHSH, LQKENI. DNA for the CDR3: TGTGCCAGCTCCCCCGCGGACTACAGTATATCCTACGAGCAGTACTTC. This sequence encodes CASSPADYSISYEQYF.

V usage is TRBV28 and J usage is TRBJ2-7; tentative D call: TRBD1 (6 bases). The germline CDR1 and CDR2 sequences are MDHEN and SYDVKM. Trimming took off 6 bases at V and 2 bases at J, with 14 bases between the two ends. The CDR3 covers 14 residues. The CDR3 sequence is CASRPTGLTYEQYF. Here the CDR3 DNA reads TGTGCCAGCAGGCCAACAGGGCTTACCTACGAGCAGTACTTC.

This clone has just a few counts. The chain employs TRBV6-5 and TRBJ1-5; D gene unclear. Germline-derived CDR1 and CDR2 are MNHEY and SVGAGI. Between the trimmed V and J ends, which lost 10 bases and 0 bases, there was a span of 16 bases. CDR3 size: 15 residues. The DNA of the CDR3 is TGTGCCACAAGACGCCGGCCTGATAGCAATCAGCCCCAGCATTTT. It encodes CATRRRPDSNQPQHF.

The CDR3 DNA follows: TGCGCCAGCAGCTCCACCGGGACAGAGGGTGAAAAACTGTTTTTT. Translation gives CASSSTGTEGEKLFF. The V call is TRBV5-1, the J call TRBJ1-4; 7 bases map to TRBD1. The junction had 9 bases not matched to a gene; V was cut back by 3 bases and J by 7 bases. Germline assignment: CDR1 SGHRS and CDR2 YFSETQ. The CDR3 length is 15 residues.

The chain carries TRBV5-1 and TRBJ1-1; 7 bases are shared with TRBD1. The CDR3 has 15 amino acids. V lost 9 bases to trimming and J lost 1 base; unmatched junction nucleotides: 12. The germline V gene has CDR1 SGHRS and CDR2 YFSETQ. In DNA, the CDR3 is TGCGCCACTAAGGGGGCTACAAACGCGAACACTGAAGCTTTCTTT. It translates to CATKGATNANTEAFF.

The chain combines TRBV4-3 with TRBJ1-2; 8 nucleotides agree with TRBD1. The CDR3 is 16 amino acids. Germline V gives CDR1 LGHNA, CDR2 YSLEER. V was pared by 4 bases and J by 4 bases, with 11 bases of the junction left unmatched. The CDR3 DNA is TGCGCCAGCAGCCGGAACACAGGGGGAGGGGGCTATGGCTACACCTTC. Translated: CASSRNTGGGGYGYTF.

V and J are TRBV4-3 and TRBJ1-1; D is possibly TRBD1 (6 bases). The germline V gene encodes CDR1 LGHNA and CDR2 YSLEER. The CDR3 is made up of 16 amino acids. Between the trimmed V and J ends, which lost 0 bases and 7 bases, there was a span of 18 bases. The CDR3 region has the DNA TGCGCCAGCAGCCAAGATCGGATGACGAGGGGGTTTGAAGCTTTCTTT. Its protein product is CASSQDRMTRGFEAFF.